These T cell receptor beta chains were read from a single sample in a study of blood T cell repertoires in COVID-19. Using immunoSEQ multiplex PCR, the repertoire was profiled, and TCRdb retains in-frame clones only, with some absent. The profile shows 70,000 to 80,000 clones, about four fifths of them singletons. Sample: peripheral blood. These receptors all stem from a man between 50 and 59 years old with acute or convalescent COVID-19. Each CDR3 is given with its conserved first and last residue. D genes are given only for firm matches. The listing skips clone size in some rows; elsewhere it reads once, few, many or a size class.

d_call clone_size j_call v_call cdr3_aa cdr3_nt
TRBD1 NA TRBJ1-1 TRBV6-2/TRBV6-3 CASSYTRDRGNTEAFF TGTGCCAGCAGTTACACCCGGGACAGGGGAAACACTGAAGCTTTCTTT
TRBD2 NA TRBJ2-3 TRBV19 CASSIGLASGRNTDTQYF TGTGCCAGTAGTATAGGGTTGGCTAGCGGGAGGAACACAGATACGCAGTATTTT
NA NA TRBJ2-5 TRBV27 CASSLQGGVETQYF TGTGCCAGCAGTTTACAGGGAGGAGTCGAGACCCAGTACTTC
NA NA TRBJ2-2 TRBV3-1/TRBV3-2 CASSQGRATGELFF TGTGCCAGCAGCCAAGGGAGGGCCACCGGGGAGCTGTTTTTT
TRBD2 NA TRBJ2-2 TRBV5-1 CASSVSGADTGELFF TGCGCCAGCAGCGTTAGCGGGGCAGACACCGGGGAGCTGTTTTTT
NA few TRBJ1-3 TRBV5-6 CASSLAAVSGNTIYF TGTGCCAGCAGCTTGGCCGCGGTCTCTGGAAACACCATATATTTT
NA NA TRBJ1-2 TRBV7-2 CASSSRTVRYGYTF TGTGCCAGCAGCTCCCGGACAGTCCGCTATGGCTACACCTTC
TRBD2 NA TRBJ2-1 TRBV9 CASSVAGGPGNEQFF TGTGCCAGCAGCGTAGCGGGAGGGCCGGGTAATGAGCAGTTCTTC
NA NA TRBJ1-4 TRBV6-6 CASSLQGVREKLFF TGTGCCAGCAGTCTACAGGGTGTTCGAGAAAAACTGTTTTTT
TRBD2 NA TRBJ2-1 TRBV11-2 CASRSTFSGGAGNEQFF TGTGCCAGCAGAAGTACCTTTAGCGGGGGGGCGGGCAATGAGCAGTTCTTC
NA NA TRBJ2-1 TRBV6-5 CASTLARNEQFF TGTGCCAGCACCTTAGCGCGGAATGAGCAGTTCTTC
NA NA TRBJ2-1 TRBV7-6 CASSSQTYNEQFF TGTGCCAGCAGCTCCCAGACTTACAATGAGCAGTTCTTC
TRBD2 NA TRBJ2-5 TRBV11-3 CASSLTSGTETQYF TGTGCCAGCAGCTTAACTAGCGGCACGGAGACCCAGTACTTC
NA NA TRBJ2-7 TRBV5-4 CASSLNYVGQMIPYEQYF TGTGCCAGCAGCTTGAACTACGTAGGACAGATGATCCCCTACGAGCAGTACTTC
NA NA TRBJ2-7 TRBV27 CASSPLERTKEQYF TGTGCCAGCAGTCCCCTGGAAAGGACTAAGGAGCAGTACTTC
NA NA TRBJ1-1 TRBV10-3 CAIREQNMNTEAFF TGTGCCATCAGAGAACAAAATATGAACACTGAAGCTTTCTTT
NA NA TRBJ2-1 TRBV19 CASSEPGQRGNEQFF TGTGCCAGTAGTGAACCGGGACAAAGGGGGAATGAGCAGTTCTTC
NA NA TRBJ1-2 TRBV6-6 CASSPPGAEYGYTF TGTGCCAGCAGCCCTCCCGGAGCGGAGTATGGCTACACCTTC
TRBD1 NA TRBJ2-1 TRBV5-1 CASSHADRGYNEQFF TGCGCCAGCAGCCACGCGGACAGGGGCTACAATGAGCAGTTCTTC
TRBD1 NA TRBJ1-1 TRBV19 CASSIGGRGISRNTEAFF TGTGCCAGTAGTATAGGCGGCAGGGGGATAAGTCGGAACACTGAAGCTTTCTTT
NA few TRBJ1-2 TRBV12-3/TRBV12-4 CASSTRRYGYTF TGTGCCAGCAGTACTAGGCGATATGGCTACACCTTC
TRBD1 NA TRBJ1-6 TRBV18 CASSAPGQLSSYNSPLHF TGTGCCAGCTCAGCCCCGGGACAGCTGAGCTCCTATAATTCACCCCTCCACTTT